This T cell receptor beta chain comes out of a study of blood T cell repertoires in COVID-19. About the research overall: PBMCs, B-cell-depleted T cells, or T cells were the source of the cDNA or gDNA that made up the material.

The CDR3 loop spans 16 amino acids. The junction had 7 bases not matched to a gene; V was cut back by 6 bases and J by 0 bases. Germline V lookup: CDR1 KGHDR, CDR2 SFDVKD. Sequenced by immunoSEQ multiplex PCR; TCRdb stores in-frame clones only, minus some. The sample holds approximately 140,000 clones, roughly 79% seen once. Material: peripheral blood. The clonotype was recovered from a human donor with acute or convalescent COVID-19. The donor label of this sample is uncertain. The chain has TRBV24-1 and TRBJ2-1, with 7 positions matching TRBD2. The CDR3 spells CATSSSLADSYNEQFF. In DNA form, the CDR3 reads TGTGCCACCAGTAGTTCCCTAGCGGACTCCTACAATGAGCAGTTCTTC.